This TCR beta chain was found in a study of Graves' ophthalmopathy and Graves' hyperthyroidism. Across the whole study: The collection of peripheral blood took place at initial diagnosis, before any treatment. Study findings and constraints: At roughly 67% sensitivity and about 72% specificity, the model predicted progression of the ophthalmopathy.

The authors amplified TCR beta CDR3 regions from RNA transcripts. Scientists carried out first-round RT-PCR using HTBI primers and then a second-round multiplex PCR. One entry per CDR3 protein results from TCRdb running MiXCR on the multiplex PCR reads. The table lists 150,000 to 200,000 distinct CDR3 sequences, around 40% of them singletons. Losses at the gene ends were 1 base for V and 4 bases for J; bases not matched to a gene: 13. This CDR3 has 18 amino acids. This clonotype has just a few counts. What it binds is not known. Diagnoses were established from clinical symptoms, serum thyroxine, TRAb, thyroid ultrasound and orbital computed tomography.

The chain couples TRBV12-3 or TRBV12-4 to TRBJ1-1, with 9 bases aligning to TRBD1. The receptor was isolated from a man aged 25 to 45 with Graves' ophthalmopathy. Sequencing input: peripheral blood. The CDR3 coding sequence is TGTGCCAGCAGTTTAGAATTCGTACGGTACAGGGGGCTCACTGAAGCTTTCTTT. It encodes CASSLEFVRYRGLTEAFF.